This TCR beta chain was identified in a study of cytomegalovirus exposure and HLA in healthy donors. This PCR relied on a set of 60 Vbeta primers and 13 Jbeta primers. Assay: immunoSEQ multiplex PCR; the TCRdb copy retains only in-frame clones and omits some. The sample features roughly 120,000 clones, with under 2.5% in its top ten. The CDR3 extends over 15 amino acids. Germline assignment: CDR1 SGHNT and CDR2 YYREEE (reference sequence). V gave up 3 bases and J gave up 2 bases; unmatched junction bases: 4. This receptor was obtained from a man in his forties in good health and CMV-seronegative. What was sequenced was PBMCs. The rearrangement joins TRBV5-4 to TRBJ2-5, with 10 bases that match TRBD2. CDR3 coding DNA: TGTGCCAGCAGCTCAAAACTAGCGGGACAAGAGACCCAGTACTTC. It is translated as CASSSKLAGQETQYF.